These 3 T cell receptor beta chains were all obtained from the same sample, sequenced in a study of blood T cell repertoires in COVID-19. Clones were read by immunoSEQ multiplex PCR, and TCRdb kept only the in-frame ones, dropping some. This table holds more than 300,000 clones, around 90% found once. Sequencing was done on a sample of peripheral blood. These TCRs come from a woman in her 40s with COVID-19, enrolled during active disease.

This chain joins TRBV6-6 and TRBJ1-5; 8 nucleotides line up with TRBD1. The ends lost 7 bases at V and 6 bases at J; junction bases unmatched: 5. Germline CDR1 is MNHNY and CDR2 is SVGAGI (reference sequence). CDR3 size: 13 residues. CDR3 in amino acids: CASTSGQGQPQHF. The DNA for the CDR3 is TGTGCCAGCACCTCCGGACAGGGTCAGCCCCAGCATTTT.

The chain recombines TRBV7-2 with TRBJ2-3; 7 bases map to TRBD2. Trimming cost V 1 base and J 7 bases; bases outside gene matches: 11. CDR3 length equals 16 residues. Germline V gene sequence: CDR1 SGHTA, CDR2 FQGNSA. In DNA form, the CDR3 reads TGTGCCAGCAGCTTAGGGCCCCGGGCGGGGGAAAATACGCAGTATTTT. It specifies CASSLGPRAGENTQYF.

The chain has TRBV27 and TRBJ2-6, with a weak D call TRBD1 (6 bases). The CDR3 is 21 residues long. The germline gives CDR1 MNHEY, CDR2 SMNVEV (reference sequence). The germline V and J ends were trimmed by 4 bases and 3 bases, with 28 bases remaining between them. The CDR3 protein is CASSWGPRGHKLLLGANVLTF. DNA for the CDR3: TGTGCCAGCAGTTGGGGACCCCGGGGACACAAGCTGCTCCTTGGGGCCAACGTCCTGACTTTC.